The 30 T cell receptor beta chains presented below share a single source sample, sequenced in a study of T cells in Graves' hyperthyroidism and ophthalmopathy (dated by TCRdb to about 2019). Receptor libraries were prepared by multiplex PCR. The sequencer was an Illumina HiSeq 2000. Amplification of TCR beta CDR3 regions was carried out from RNA transcripts. The first round of RT-PCR for the TCR CDR3 was performed with the HTBI primer set and the Qiagen OneStep RT-PCR kit. Using fastp trimming at Q25 and MiXCR clonotype assembly, TCRdb reanalyzed the public sequencing data and kept in-frame beta chains. When rows share a CDR3 protein, they turn into one entry using the most common DNA and genes. Across this sample there are fewer than 800,000 distinct CDR3 sequences, with 15% to 20% seen only once. In total, the top ten clones hold under 9.5% of the sample. Sequencing was done on a sample of blood. Receptors were obtained from a man aged 18 to 29 with Graves' hyperthyroidism.

This clonotype has ten or more counts. The rearrangement joins TRBV2 to TRBJ2-3, with D possibly matching TRBD2 (6 bases). The CDR3 runs 11 residues. Trimming pared 8 bases from V and 5 bases from J, leaving 8 bases between. CDR1 and CDR2 (germline): SNHLY, FYNNEI. CDR3 region: CASGEVDTQYF. Here the CDR3 DNA reads TGTGCCAGCGGGGAGGTAGATACGCAGTATTTT.

The rearrangement links TRBV30 to TRBJ2-4; possible D gene TRBD1, 5 bases. In germline, CDR1 is GTSNPN, CDR2 SVGIG (reference sequence). CDR3 length equals 12 residues. Trimming left V 0 bases short and J 8 bases short, with 8 bases between. The CDR3 region is CAWSVVGDIQYF. The CDR3 region has the DNA TGTGCCTGGAGTGTAGTAGGGGACATTCAGTACTTC.

This clonotype was counted only a few times. The CDR3 is CASSAGTSRLADTQYF. DNA of the CDR3: TGCGCCAGCAGCGCTGGGACTAGCCGCCTGGCAGATACGCAGTATTTT. This chain connects TRBV5-1 to TRBJ2-3; 9 bases map to TRBD2. Germline V gene lookup returns CDR1 SGHRS and CDR2 YFSETQ. Losses at the gene ends were 4 bases for V and 4 bases for J; bases not matched to a gene: 10. The CDR3 totals 16 residues.

This clonotype was picked up many times. This chain connects TRBV20-1 to TRBJ2-7, with TRBD2 identical over 7 bases. The CDR3 has 14 amino acids. The germline gives CDR1 DFQATT, CDR2 SNEGSKA (reference sequence). The trim removed 2 bases at V and 3 bases at J, leaving 7 bases unmatched. Here the CDR3 DNA reads TGCAGTGCTAGACAGGGAGGGTCAATCTACGAGCAGTACTTC. Translating gives CSARQGGSIYEQYF.

With respect to this clonotype: One end of the junction is discordant with germline, which a read error may explain. The chain employs TRBV12-3 or TRBV12-4 and TRBJ1-1, with unresolved D. This CDR3 region has 13 residues. Written as DNA, the CDR3 is TGTGCCAGCAGTTCGTATGGGGTCGCTGAACCTTTCTTT. Its translation: CASSSYGVAEPFF.

This clonotype was picked up many times. This chain connects TRBV6-5 to TRBJ1-2, with D perhaps TRBD1 (5 bases). This CDR3 is built from 11 residues. Germline CDR1 and CDR2: MNHEY and SVGAGI. Trimming cost V 3 bases and J 7 bases, with 6 bases left between them. The CDR3: CASSYRGGYTF. CDR3 sequence (DNA): TGTGCCAGCAGTTATAGGGGTGGCTACACCTTC.

The chain links TRBV5-4 to TRBJ1-2; the D gene is possibly TRBD1 (5 bases). V dropped 0 bases and J dropped 9 bases, with 12 bases sitting between them. There are 13 residues in the CDR3. The V gene's germline CDR1 is SGHNT and CDR2 YYREEE (reference sequence). The CDR3 nucleotides are TGTGCCAGCAGCTTGGAAGGAGGGGTGCGCTACACCTTC. Translating gives CASSLEGGVRYTF.

This clonotype showed up just a few times. The chain employs TRBV18 and TRBJ2-1; tentatively, D is TRBD1 (5 bases). CDR1 KGHSH and CDR2 LQKENI come from the germline V gene. The CDR3 consists of 14 residues. Trimming left V 0 bases short and J 8 bases short, with 11 bases between. The CDR3, as DNA: TGTGCCAGCTCACCACCTCTGGGGCCGGATGAGCAGTTCTTC. Encoded protein: CASSPPLGPDEQFF.

Worth noting for this clonotype: A much bigger clone sits one base away, suggesting this may be a read error. The V gene is TRBV27, the J gene TRBJ2-1; D possibly matches TRBD1 or TRBD2 (5 bases each). Germline-derived CDR1 and CDR2 are MNHEY and SMNVEV (reference sequence). This CDR3 contains 15 residues. With 6 bases removed from V and 2 bases from J, the gap between germline ends came to 14 bases. CDR3: CASRLGVAPYNEQFF. Here the CDR3 DNA reads TGTGCCAGCAGGCTGGGGGTAGCCCCCTACAATGAGCAGTTCTTC.

For this clonotype: A clone one base away is much larger, so this may be a read error. This chain connects TRBV12-3 or TRBV12-4 to TRBJ1-6; D unclear. The CDR3 covers 14 residues. The CDR3 sequence: CASSLTSFDSPPHF. The CDR3 DNA sequence: TGTGCCAGCAGTCTAACGTCCTTCGATTCACCCCCCCACTTT.

The chain carries TRBV24-1 and TRBJ2-5, with D perhaps assigned TRBD1 or TRBD2 (6 bases each). Germline CDR1 is KGHDR and CDR2 is SFDVKD. V was shortened by 7 bases and J by 4 bases, with 18 bases between the two germline ends. This CDR3 region has 15 residues. The CDR3 bases are TGTGCCACCAGGGGAGGAACAGGGCCCGGAGAGACCCAGTACTTC. It translates to CATRGGTGPGETQYF.

The rearrangement joins TRBV19 to TRBJ2-7; 13 bases agree with TRBD2. CDR1 and CDR2 from the germline V gene are LNHDA and SQIVND (reference sequence). V gave up 7 bases and J gave up 4 bases; unmatched junction bases: 4. This CDR3 has 14 amino acids. The CDR3 is CASMGTSGNYEQYF. CDR3 coding DNA: TGTGCCAGTATGGGGACTAGCGGGAATTACGAGCAGTACTTC.

J is TRBJ2-6 and V is TRBV27; 11 bases are shared with TRBD1. Germline CDR1 reads MNHEY; CDR2 reads SMNVEV (reference sequence). The CDR3 contains 17 residues. J gave up 2 bases and V 7 bases, and 7 bases lay outside the gene matches. DNA of the CDR3: TGTGCCAGCACCATGCTGGGACAGGGGGCTGGGGCCAACGTCCTGACTTTC. The encoded protein is CASTMLGQGAGANVLTF.

The chain has TRBV12-3 or TRBV12-4 and TRBJ2-5; 7 nucleotides align to TRBD2. CDR3 length: 15 residues. Trimming took 8 bases from V and 2 from J; bases not matched to a gene: 11. This CDR3 reads CASRQRGSDQETQYF. The CDR3 region has the DNA TGTGCCAGCCGACAGCGCGGGAGCGATCAAGAGACCCAGTACTTC.

About this clonotype itself: A much larger clone lies one base from this, so it may be a read error. In nucleotides, the CDR3 is TGTGTCAGCAGTTCGTCAAGGGACAGACATCATCAGCCCCAGCATTTT. Encoded protein: CVSSSSRDRHHQPQHF. The V and J genes are TRBV28 and TRBJ1-5; TRBD1 matches at 7 bases. The CDR3 length is 16 residues. Germline CDR1 and CDR2: MDHEN and SYDVKM.

This clonotype appeared once. The chain carries TRBV5-6 and TRBJ2-7; no clear D. Between the trimmed V and J ends, which lost 7 bases and 4 bases, there was a span of 15 bases. The CDR3 has 13 amino acids. Germline V gives CDR1 SGHDT, CDR2 YYEEEE. The CDR3 reads CASGPGPVYEQYF. The CDR3 bases are TGTGCCAGCGGTCCCGGACCTGTATACGAGCAGTACTTC.

This clonotype was recorded a few times. V is TRBV27 and J is TRBJ2-1; the match to TRBD2 covers 12 bases. The CDR3 has 15 residues. Germline CDR1 and CDR2: MNHEY and SMNVEV (reference sequence). V lost 5 bases to trimming and J lost 9 bases; unmatched junction nucleotides: 8. CDR3 region: CASSNRLAGVLEQFF. The CDR3 DNA is TGTGCCAGCAGTAACCGACTAGCGGGAGTACTTGAGCAGTTCTTC.

This clonotype was detected many times. This chain joins TRBV12-3 or TRBV12-4 and TRBJ2-1; 9 bases are shared with TRBD1. V gave up 6 bases and J gave up 6 bases; unmatched junction bases: 9. The CDR3 extends over 15 amino acids. The CDR3, as DNA: TGTGCCAGCAGCCCCGGGACAGGGAGGGGCAATGAGCAGTTCTTC. Amino acid sequence: CASSPGTGRGNEQFF.

This clonotype was observed a few times. The chain couples TRBV29-1 to TRBJ2-1; 9 bases fit TRBD2. The CDR3 loop spans 16 amino acids. Per the germline V gene, CDR1 is SQVTM and CDR2 is ANQGSEA. With V trimmed by 6 bases and J by 4 bases, 13 bases remained unmatched. The CDR3 region has the DNA TGCAGCGTACGGGGCGGGGGGGGGTTGGTGTACAATGAGCAGTTCTTC. This gives the protein CSVRGGGGLVYNEQFF.

Many counts were recorded for this clonotype. The V gene is TRBV7-2, the J gene TRBJ2-7; D unclear. Deletions cut 0 bases from V and 2 bases from J, with 11 bases between. The length of the CDR3 is 15 residues. Germline loops: CDR1 SGHTA, CDR2 FQGNSA. The CDR3 DNA sequence: TGTGCCAGCAGCTTAGCGGGGATAGGGACCTACGAGCAGTACTTC. Translation gives CASSLAGIGTYEQYF.

This chain connects TRBV7-9 to TRBJ2-7; TRBD2 might be the D (5 bases). The CDR3 has 13 amino acids. Germline V gene data show CDR1 as SEHNR and CDR2 as FQNEAQ (reference sequence). With 0 bases removed from V and 6 bases from J, the gap between germline ends came to 9 bases. CDR3 protein: CASSLADLGEQYF. Here the CDR3 DNA reads TGTGCCAGCAGCTTAGCGGACTTGGGCGAGCAGTACTTC.

The chain uses TRBV13 and TRBJ2-5; 12 bases agree with TRBD2. The trim removed 0 bases at V and 4 bases at J, leaving 6 bases unmatched. The CDR3 sequence is 17 residues long. In germline, CDR1 is PRHDT, CDR2 FYEKMQ (reference sequence). In DNA form, the CDR3 reads TGTGCCAGCAGCTTAGGGACTAGCGGGAGTCTGTCAGAGACCCAGTACTTC. Amino acid sequence: CASSLGTSGSLSETQYF.

This clonotype has only a few counts. The chain combines TRBV10-1 with TRBJ2-7; 7 nucleotides agree with TRBD1. Trimming cost V 0 bases and J 7 bases; bases outside gene matches: 9. CDR3 length equals 15 residues. Germline lookup yields CDR1 WNHNN and CDR2 SYGVQD (reference sequence). CDR3 region: CASSESRSGGGEQYF. CDR3 in DNA: TGCGCCAGCAGTGAGTCGAGGTCAGGGGGTGGAGAGCAGTACTTC.

The table lists this clonotype with a few counts. V gene TRBV24-1 combines with J gene TRBJ2-3; D might be TRBD1 (5 bases). Per germline, CDR1 KGHDR and CDR2 SFDVKD. The germline V and J ends were trimmed by 5 bases and 0 bases, with 17 bases remaining between them. The length of the CDR3 is 17 residues. The CDR3 protein is CATSVGQAVPSTDTQYF. Here the CDR3 DNA reads TGTGCCACCAGTGTGGGGCAGGCCGTACCAAGCACAGATACGCAGTATTTT.

This clonotype showed up many times. This chain links TRBV12-3 or TRBV12-4 with TRBJ1-1, with D possibly being TRBD1 (5 bases). CDR3 length equals 17 residues. V was pared by 6 bases and J by 3 bases, with 23 bases between. DNA of the CDR3: TGTGCCAGCAGCTCCGACCCCCTAGACAGTACAGACACTGAAGCTTTCTTT. It is translated as CASSSDPLDSTDTEAFF.

The sample holds many counts of this clonotype. This chain uses TRBV27 with TRBJ2-5; 10 bases line up with TRBD1. Germline V CDR1 and CDR2: MNHEY, SMNVEV (reference sequence). With 1 base clipped from V and 4 bases from J, the junction kept 6 bases outside the gene matches. The CDR3 consists of 16 residues. CDR3 residues: CASSLWATGGRETQYF. DNA for the CDR3: TGTGCCAGCAGTTTATGGGCGACAGGGGGCCGAGAGACCCAGTACTTC.

This clonotype has ten or more counts. The V gene is TRBV30, the J gene TRBJ2-5, with TRBD2 matching 7 bases. The germline CDR1 and CDR2 sequences are GTSNPN and SVGIG (reference sequence). Trimming removed 1 base from V and 5 bases from J; junction bases left unmatched: 7. CDR3 size: 14 residues. The DNA of the CDR3 is TGTGCCTGGAGTGCCTCCGGGAGGCTGGAGACCCAGTACTTC. It encodes CAWSASGRLETQYF.

The chain uses TRBV27 and TRBJ2-7; 10 nucleotides match TRBD1. The CDR3 is 12 residues long. Per the germline V gene, CDR1 is MNHEY and CDR2 is SMNVEV (reference sequence). With V trimmed by 8 bases and J by 5 bases, 3 bases remained unmatched. The CDR3 spells CASDRGLNEQYF. CDR3 bases: TGTGCCAGCGACAGGGGGCTTAACGAGCAGTACTTC.

This clonotype has at least ten counts. This chain links TRBV20-1 with TRBJ1-1; tentatively, D is TRBD1 (6 bases). This CDR3 has 14 residues. V was cut by 0 bases and J by 4 bases, with 12 bases left in between. The V gene's germline CDR1 is DFQATT and CDR2 SNEGSKA (reference sequence). DNA for the CDR3: TGCAGTGCTAGAGAACCGGGGGCGACCACTGAAGCTTTCTTT. Translating gives CSAREPGATTEAFF.

This clonotype was observed a handful of times. The chain uses TRBV12-3 or TRBV12-4 and TRBJ2-3, with 7 bases fitting TRBD1. CDR3 size: 14 residues. With V trimmed by 6 bases and J by 1 base, 4 bases remained unmatched. The CDR3 DNA reads TGTGCCAGCAGACCCGACAGGGGCACAGATACGCAGTATTTT. Amino acids: CASRPDRGTDTQYF.